This TCR beta chain came from a study of tissue T cells after allogeneic stem cell transplantation (dated by TCRdb to between 2020 and 2023). Background for the entire study: Every GVHD patient received a graft from a donor; a handful of grafts were unmodified and three were CD34-selected to deplete T cells. The human arm was conducted as a prospective observational study, and neither blinding nor randomization was performed. When multiple samples of a tissue were available, H&E sections were reviewed by a pathologist, and samples with histologically apparent lymphocytes were prioritized for sequencing. Using research autopsies of patients with and without GVHD, plus mouse models of GVHD, the study profiled TCR beta repertoires across many tissues. Study-wide conclusions, independent of this receptor: The patient cohort was small and clinically heterogeneous, and sampling depth was acknowledged as a limitation. Within patients, how anatomically similar tissues were was a major factor shaping TCR repertoire composition, regardless of disease or transplant status. Only a few T cell clones appeared in more than one patient, yet motif-based clustering showed tissue-specific repertoire signatures that were shared between patients. In both patients and mice, T cells from blood and spleen covered only a limited part of the TCR repertoire found in tissues. Which tissue TCRs were alloreactive or antigen-specific was not determined in the study, and some of the clones might have been host cells that persisted.

This clone was detected only a few times. Its antigen target is currently unknown. No base quality information exists; no much larger clone differs at one position. The germline V gene supplies CDR1 SGHTA and CDR2 FQGTGA. V was cut back by 5 bases and J by 6 bases, leaving a gap of 15 bases between them. From cysteine to phenylalanine, the CDR3 is 14 amino acids long. Left in the record is the CDR3 DNA by itself, 42 bases read in frame from the first base. Sample time point, as interpreted from the label and publication: human tissue collected at research (rapid) autopsy. Over an approximately 3-year period, about seven adult allo-HCT recipients with steroid-refractory GVHD were prospectively enrolled in a research-autopsy study. All GVHD patients had gastrointestinal GVHD and received several lines of GVHD-directed therapy; roughly five also had skin involvement. Autopsy tissues included GI sites from esophagus to rectum, liver, skin and lymphoid organs including spleen, after a median post-mortem interval of 9.75 hours. Autopsy specimens were bisected, with one portion flash-frozen in liquid nitrogen and the rest formalin-fixed; GI outer muscle layers were removed. To extract genomic DNA from frozen tissues, either the Mag-Bind Blood & Tissue DNA HDQ 96 Kit on a Chemagic 360 or the DNeasy Blood & Tissue Kit was used. Extracted DNA was further purified with the Genomic DNA Clean & Concentrator-25 kit because of concern about red blood cell contamination.

The library was built by means of the immunoSEQ multiplex PCR assay. TCRbeta CDR3 sequencing was performed at survey depth by Adaptive Biotechnologies, and CDR3 sequences, V/J genes, productive frequency and template counts were reported. TCR beta CDR3 regions were amplified from genomic DNA instead of RNA. Turning to the authors' computational methods: Pairwise repertoire overlap between tissues was quantified with Jensen-Shannon divergence, where 1 means complete divergence and 0 identical. Tissues were grouped by single-linkage agglomerative hierarchical clustering of pairwise JSD values, and the clustering results were shown as dendrograms. GLIPH2 was applied to all patient samples using simulation_depth 1000, kmer_min_depth 3, and cdr3_length_cutoff 8, and only groups with more than two unique CDR3s were retained. In a standardized tissue-overlap score, Jaccard GLIPH-group overlap across patients was extrapolated to a standard repertoire size of 1000 clones. Linear mixed-effect models, with tissue included as a fixed effect and individual included as a random effect, were used to assess associations of diversity with clinical or experimental variables. This is the immuneACCESS table as TCRdb keeps it, with only in-frame sequences that have V and J called. A part of the clones is gone; compared with another copy, unresolved V genes explain less than half, and the rest is unexplained. V and J calls and clone size are copied from that table; D and trimming were computed from the DNA. This sample lists 4,000 to 6,000 clones; about 70% were detected once. Less than 30% of the sample goes to the ten largest clones.

The sequence derives from a female patient aged 18 to 49 with steroid-refractory graft-versus-host disease after an allogeneic stem cell transplant. After a transplant, the graft donor may have provided part of the T cells. The V and J genes are TRBV7-3 and TRBJ2-3; TRBD2 is a weak D gene call, 5 bases matching. This specimen was duodenal tissue, taken at autopsy. The nucleotide sequence is given as TGTGCCAGCAGCCCGCGGAGGTCCGAGGATACGCAGTATTTT. Translated, it gives CASSPRRSEDTQYF. Extended through the reference TRBV7-3 and TRBJ2-3 proteins, this CDR3 yields the full variable domain: GAGVSQTPSNKVTEKGKYVELRCDPISGHTALYWYRQSLGQGPEFLIYFQGTGAADDSGLPNDRFFAVRPEGSVSTLKIQRTERGDSAVYLCASSPRRSEDTQYFGPGTRLTVL.